This T cell receptor beta chain is drawn from a study of vaccination and CD4 T cells after COVID-19. Study-wide context: At a median around 100 days (range 35 to 161) after diagnosis, post-COVID samples were drawn.

Treatment here: approximately nine-day PBMC culture with coronavirus spike peptide pools or control peptides (ViraFEST assay). Expanded clonotypes were found by TCR sequencing after peptide-pool stimulation (ViraFEST). From the approximately ten-day cultures, CD4+ T cells were isolated by negative selection. Study conclusions and caveats: Vaccine-specific clones in convalescent patients were spike mono-reactive in 304 of 307 cases.

On this clonotype: The antigen remains unidentified.

CDR1 and CDR2 from the germline V gene are SGHTA and FQGNSA. CDR3 length equals 14 residues. V lost 5 bases to trimming and J lost 2 bases, with 12 bases between them. Once obtained from cultured CD4+ T cells, the DNA was sequenced using the Oncomine TCR Beta short-read assay. One entry per CDR3 protein results from TCRdb running MiXCR on the PCR reads. This sample has around 21,000 distinct CDR3 sequences; 49% occur once, and the top ten carry 4% to 4.5%. V and J are TRBV7-2 and TRBJ2-5; maybe TRBD1 (5 bases). The receptor's source is a human donor who had recovered from COVID-19. Sequenced input: CD4+ T cells from blood, cultured in vitro. CDR3 coding DNA: TGTGCCAGCAGCCCAGGACATAGGCAAGAGACCCAGTACTTC. The encoded protein is CASSPGHRQETQYF.